The 29 T cell receptor beta chains below were found in one sample sequenced in a study of Ad26.COV2.S vaccination and SARS-CoV-2 variants. The repertoire was sequenced with immunoSEQ multiplex PCR; TCRdb's copy has only in-frame clones and lacks some. This sample has some 350,000 clones, with 85% found just once. Treatment noted: over 15 received Ad26.COV2.S at low or high dose, single or two shots; about five received placebo; per-sample allocation not given. Collection of samples fell on day 63 after the first vaccine or placebo injection. The sample in question was peripheral blood, obtained in a trial of Ad26.COV2.S vaccine versus placebo. The origin of the receptors is a person aged 18-65 years who received the Ad26.COV2.S COVID-19 vaccine or a placebo.

Comment on this clone: This specimen includes other DNA sequences encoding the same CDR3. This sequence joins TRBV5-1 and TRBJ2-3, with 9 bases matching TRBD2. The CDR3 consists of 15 residues. The ends lost 3 bases at V and 1 base at J; junction bases unmatched: 3. From germline, CDR1 is SGHRS and CDR2 YFSETQ. The CDR3: CASSSLAGGTDTQYF. The CDR3 region has the DNA TGCGCCAGCAGCTCCTTAGCGGGAGGCACAGATACGCAGTATTTT. The entire variable domain, with the rest obtained from reference TRBV5-1 and TRBJ2-3, is as follows: KAGVTQTPRYLIKTRGQQVTLSCSPISGHRSVSWYQQTPGQGLQFLFEYFSETQRNKGNFPGRFSGRQFSNSRSEMNVSTLELGDSALYLCASSSLAGGTDTQYFGPGTRLTVL.

The chain combines TRBV5-1 with TRBJ2-1; TRBD1 aligns across 9 bases. Trimming cost V 5 bases and J 3 bases; bases outside gene matches: 6. The CDR3 runs 15 residues. The germline V gene encodes CDR1 SGHRS and CDR2 YFSETQ. The CDR3 reads CASSSTGGNYNEQFF. The CDR3 DNA follows: TGCGCCAGCAGTTCGACAGGGGGGAACTACAATGAGCAGTTCTTC.

The V call is TRBV6-2 or TRBV6-3, the J call TRBJ1-1; 7 bases line up with TRBD1. The germline CDR1 and CDR2 sequences are MNHEY and SVGEGT. Trimming took 8 bases from V and 10 from J; bases not matched to a gene: 13. This CDR3 contains 13 residues. The CDR3 sequence is CASRLEGAKGAFF. The CDR3 DNA follows: TGTGCCAGCCGCCTTGAGGGGGCCAAAGGAGCTTTCTTT.

In its sample, this clone was seen once. The rearrangement links TRBV7-9 to TRBJ2-5, with 9 bases aligning to TRBD1. The V and J ends lost 0 bases and 5 bases, in that order; junction bases with no gene match: 4. CDR3 length: 15 residues. CDR1 and CDR2 from the germline V gene are SEHNR and FQNEAQ (reference sequence). The CDR3 DNA sequence: TGTGCCAGCAGCTTAGCACAGGGGGCGCGGGAGACCCAGTACTTC. This encodes CASSLAQGARETQYF.

This sequence joins TRBV7-2 and TRBJ2-5; 9 bases agree with TRBD1. The CDR3 contains 14 residues. CDR1 is SGHTA, CDR2 FQGNSA, per germline. After removal of 5 bases from V and 7 bases from J, the junction contained 8 bases not matched to a gene. CDR3 in amino acids: CASSGRDRVGTQYF. CDR3 DNA sequence: TGTGCCAGCAGCGGCCGGGACAGGGTCGGGACCCAGTACTTC. Filled out from reference TRBV7-2 and TRBJ2-5, the complete variable domain reads GAGVSQSPSNKVTEKGKDVELRCDPISGHTALYWYRQSLGQGLEFLIYFQGNSAPDKSGLPSDRFSAERTGGSVSTLTIQRTQQEDSAVYLCASSGRDRVGTQYFGPGTRLLVL.

The CDR3 spells CASSQRIGYGYTF. As DNA, the CDR3 is TGCGCCAGCAGCCAGCGGATAGGCTATGGCTACACCTTC. J is TRBJ1-2 and V is TRBV4-3, with unresolved D. Germline values: CDR1 LGHNA, CDR2 YSLEER. Trimming pared 3 bases from V and 4 bases from J, leaving 9 bases between. The CDR3 consists of 13 residues.

The rearrangement links TRBV11-2 to TRBJ1-2; a possible D gene is TRBD1 (5 bases). The CDR3 has 14 residues. The V end lost 5 bases, the J end lost 7 bases, and 17 bases lay between the germline ends. CDR1 and CDR2 from the germline V gene are SGHAT and FQNNGV. This CDR3 reads CASSPSRGVFGYTF. The CDR3 region has the DNA TGTGCCAGCAGCCCAAGTCGGGGGGTATTTGGCTACACCTTC.

The CDR3 DNA is TGTGCCAGCAGTTACGGAGGGACCTACGAGCAGTACTTC. This codes for CASSYGGTYEQYF. V gene TRBV6-5 combines with J gene TRBJ2-7, with D perhaps TRBD2 (6 bases). The germline V gene encodes CDR1 MNHEY and CDR2 SVGAGI. Deletions cut 2 bases from V and 2 bases from J, with 7 bases between. The CDR3 sequence is 13 residues long.

The V call is TRBV19, the J call TRBJ2-1, with a weak D call TRBD2 (5 bases). The CDR3 has 15 amino acids. From germline, CDR1 is LNHDA and CDR2 SQIVND (reference sequence). V was pared by 9 bases and J by 5 bases, with 20 bases between. The CDR3 protein is CASSGLRSGNNEQFF. CDR3 bases: TGTGCCAGCAGTGGATTACGTTCCGGGAACAATGAGCAGTTCTTC.

Concerning this clone itself: The germline gene is not matched at one end of the junction; a read error may be the cause. The genes are TRBV7-8 and TRBJ2-5; 9 bases align to TRBD2. CDR3 length equals 14 residues. Germline CDR1 is SGHVS and CDR2 is FQNEAQ. The CDR3 sequence: CASSLAGIQETQYF. The CDR3 DNA is TGTGCCAGCAGCCTAGCGGGGATCCAAGAGACCCAGTACTTC.

The genes are TRBV24-1 and TRBJ2-1, with no clear D. Trimming removed 10 bases at V and 0 bases at J, with 6 bases between. Germline V gives CDR1 KGHDR, CDR2 SFDVKD. This CDR3 contains 12 residues. CDR3 sequence reads: CATLSSYNEQFF. CDR3 nucleotides: TGTGCCACATTAAGCTCCTACAATGAGCAGTTCTTC.

The chain combines TRBV10-3 with TRBJ2-7; TRBD1 matches 7 bases. CDR1 and CDR2 from the germline V gene are ENHRY and SYGVKD. CDR3 size: 15 residues. Trimming took 6 bases from V and 1 from J; bases not matched to a gene: 9. CDR3 DNA sequence: TGTGCCATCAGAAAGCCGGGACAGACATCCTACGAGCAGTACTTC. It codes for CAIRKPGQTSYEQYF.

The chain is built from TRBV7-2 and TRBJ1-5; D possibly corresponds to TRBD1 (6 bases). Trimming cost V 5 bases and J 4 bases, with 18 bases left between them. The CDR3 loop spans 16 amino acids. Germline values: CDR1 SGHTA, CDR2 FQGNSA. CDR3 loop: CASSGGTGGGNQPQHF. The CDR3 DNA sequence: TGTGCCAGCAGCGGGGGCACGGGAGGGGGGAATCAGCCCCAGCATTTT.

This clone was picked up a small number of times. V is TRBV11-2 and J is TRBJ2-1; 8 nucleotides line up with TRBD1. V was clipped by 5 bases and J by 1 base; unmatched bases: 7. This CDR3 comprises 16 residues. CDR1 and CDR2 from the germline V gene are SGHAT and FQNNGV. CDR3 nucleotides: TGTGCCAGCAGCACCTGGACAGGGTCTTCCTACAATGAGCAGTTCTTC. Encoded protein: CASSTWTGSSYNEQFF.

The chain couples TRBV10-3 to TRBJ1-2, with D hard to call. The CDR3 consists of 13 residues. Trimming removed 3 bases from V and 0 bases from J, with 5 bases in between. Germline CDR1 and CDR2: ENHRY and SYGVKD. For the CDR3, the DNA is TGTGCCATCAGTGAACAGACTAACTATGGCTACACCTTC. It translates to CAISEQTNYGYTF.

The J gene is TRBJ2-4, the V gene TRBV5-4, with 10 bases identical to TRBD2. Germline trimming cut 4 bases from V and 0 bases from J; bases unmatched to any gene: 4. Germline V lookup: CDR1 SGHNT, CDR2 YYREEE (reference sequence). There are 16 residues in the CDR3. CDR3 sequence: CASSTGLAVAKNIQYF. As DNA, the CDR3 is TGTGCCAGCAGCACCGGACTAGCGGTAGCCAAAAACATTCAGTACTTC.

The CDR3 spells CASSVGGNAWNEQFF. CDR3 DNA sequence: TGTGCCAGCAGCGTAGGGGGGAACGCTTGGAATGAGCAGTTCTTC. The J gene is TRBJ2-1, the V gene TRBV9; tentatively, D is TRBD1 or TRBD2 (5 bases each). V was trimmed by 0 bases and J by 7 bases, leaving 14 bases between them. This CDR3 has 15 amino acids. The germline V gene has CDR1 SGDLS and CDR2 YYNGEE. Complete variable domain (other parts from reference TRBV9 and TRBJ2-1): DSGVTQTPKHLITATGQRVTLRCSPRSGDLSVYWYQQSLDQGLQFLIQYYNGEERAKGNILERFSAQQFPDLHSELNLSSLELGDSALYFCASSVGGNAWNEQFFGPGTRLTVL.

The count of this clone is one. The chain carries TRBV12-5 and TRBJ2-7; 9 bases map to TRBD1. The germline gives CDR1 LGHNT, CDR2 FRNRAP. The V and J ends lost 1 base and 1 base, in that order; junction bases with no gene match: 2. This CDR3 is 15 amino acids long. The CDR3 region has the DNA TGTGCTAGTGGTTTGGGGGACAGGGCGTCCTACGAGCAGTACTTC. It is translated as CASGLGDRASYEQYF. Using reference TRBV12-5 and TRBJ2-7 for the parts outside the CDR3, the full variable domain is DARVTQTPRHKVTEMGQEVTMRCQPILGHNTVFWYRQTMMQGLELLAYFRNRAPLDDSGMPKDRFSAEMPDATLATLKIQPSEPRDSAVYFCASGLGDRASYEQYFGPGTRLTVT.

The J gene is TRBJ2-3, the V gene TRBV19; 7 positions match TRBD1. The trim removed 2 bases at V and 0 bases at J, leaving 5 bases unmatched. This CDR3 is built from 16 residues. CDR1 is LNHDA, CDR2 SQIVND, per germline (reference sequence). The CDR3 spells CASSITRGRSTDTQYF. The CDR3, as DNA: TGTGCCAGTAGTATAACCAGGGGGAGAAGCACAGATACGCAGTATTTT.

The V gene is TRBV28, the J gene TRBJ1-2; 7 bases agree with TRBD1. Trimming cost V 5 bases and J 4 bases; bases outside gene matches: 10. Germline assignment: CDR1 MDHEN and CDR2 SYDVKM. This CDR3 contains 15 residues. The CDR3 nucleotides read TGTGCCAGCAGTCTCCCGTTGGGACAGAGCTATGGCTACACCTTC. It is translated as CASSLPLGQSYGYTF.

The rearrangement links TRBV7-2 to TRBJ1-4; D gene uncertain. This CDR3 is 14 amino acids long. Trimming left V 5 bases short and J 5 bases short, with 12 bases between. Germline loops: CDR1 SGHTA, CDR2 FQGNSA. The CDR3 sequence is CASSQEYLNEKLFF. In DNA form, the CDR3 reads TGTGCCAGCAGCCAGGAATATTTGAATGAAAAACTGTTTTTT.

V and J are TRBV12-3 or TRBV12-4 and TRBJ2-7; no clear D gene. V lost 2 bases to trimming and J lost 3 bases, with 8 bases between them. There are 13 residues in the CDR3. The CDR3 DNA sequence: TGTGCCAGCAGTTTACCAGGTTACTACGAGCAGTACTTC. Protein: CASSLPGYYEQYF.

The chain carries TRBV6-6 and TRBJ2-7; perhaps TRBD2 as D (5 bases). The CDR3 runs to 15 residues. Germline values: CDR1 MNHNY, CDR2 SVGAGI (reference sequence). CDR3 bases: TGTGCAACTACAACCCGGGCGGGTGAAAACTACGAGCAGTACTTC. Its translation is CATTTRAGENYEQYF.

This chain links TRBV1 with TRBJ2-3; the listed D gene, TRBD2, was not tested against the DNA. TRBV1 is deemed a pseudogene. The CDR3 runs to 17 residues. CDR3 coding DNA: TGCACCAGCAGTCAAGGGGTACTAGCGGGGGTAATGGATACGCAGTATTTT. It specifies CTSSQGVLAGVMDTQYF.

The genes are TRBV7-8 and TRBJ2-4; D might be TRBD2 (6 bases). V gave up 0 bases and J gave up 0 bases, with 24 bases separating them. Germline V gene data show CDR1 as SGHVS and CDR2 as FQNEAQ. The CDR3 sequence is 21 residues long. CDR3 sequence reads: CASSLATPGDTYNLAKNIQYF. The DNA of the CDR3 is TGTGCCAGCAGCTTAGCGACCCCGGGGGATACATACAACCTAGCCAAAAACATTCAGTACTTC.

The chain combines TRBV11-2 with TRBJ2-5, with TRBD1 matching 7 bases. Trimming cost V 0 bases and J 4 bases; bases outside gene matches: 5. CDR1 and CDR2 (germline): SGHAT, FQNNGV. The CDR3 consists of 15 residues. CDR3 loop: CASSLDGTVAETQYF. The CDR3, as DNA: TGTGCCAGCAGCTTAGATGGGACAGTAGCAGAGACCCAGTACTTC.

This sequence joins TRBV9 and TRBJ2-2; D possibly corresponds to TRBD2 (5 bases). Germline lookup yields CDR1 SGDLS and CDR2 YYNGEE. V lost 1 base, J lost 1 base, and 11 bases lay in between. CDR3 length: 16 residues. Here the CDR3 reads CASSVNSARNTGELFF. The CDR3 DNA reads TGTGCCAGCAGCGTAAATAGCGCACGGAACACCGGGGAGCTGTTTTTT.

This chain links TRBV6-5 with TRBJ2-7; TRBD2 aligns across 10 bases. The ends lost 0 bases at V and 5 bases at J; junction bases unmatched: 7. This CDR3 region has 16 residues. Germline CDR1 and CDR2: MNHEY and SVGAGI. DNA for the CDR3: TGTGCCAGCAGTTACTCTTCGCTAGCGGGAGATGACGAGCAGTACTTC. Amino acids: CASSYSSLAGDDEQYF.

The CDR3 sequence is CAWSRGSRETQYF. CDR3 nucleotides: TGTGCCTGGAGTAGGGGCAGCAGAGAGACCCAGTACTTC. The chain recombines TRBV30 with TRBJ2-5; perhaps TRBD1 as D (5 bases). Germline CDR1 is GTSNPN and CDR2 is SVGIG (reference sequence). The CDR3 consists of 13 residues. V was pared by 2 bases and J by 4 bases, with 11 bases between. Complete variable domain (other parts from reference TRBV30 and TRBJ2-5): SQTIHQWPATLVQPVGSPLSLECTVEGTSNPNLYWYRQAAGRGLQLLFYSVGIGQISSEVPQNLSASRPQDRQFILSSKKLLLSDSGFYLCAWSRGSRETQYFGPGTRLLVL.